The 2 T cell receptor beta chains in this list originate from one sample, sequenced in a study of cytomegalovirus exposure and HLA in healthy donors. Data came from immunoSEQ multiplex PCR; TCRdb stores just in-frame clones and leaves some out. Of over 150,000 clones in the sample, about 86% were seen once. Sequenced: PBMCs. The origin of the receptors is a human donor in good health.

The chain has TRBV7-2 and TRBJ2-7, with 9 bases matching TRBD2. The V gene's germline CDR1 is SGHTA and CDR2 FQGNSA. The CDR3 has 17 amino acids. After removal of 1 base from V and 2 bases from J, the junction contained 9 bases not matched to a gene. CDR3 region: CASSLVSSSGAPYEQYF. The DNA of the CDR3 is TGTGCCAGCAGCTTAGTCTCTTCTAGCGGGGCACCCTACGAGCAGTACTTC. The full variable domain, rest sourced from reference TRBV7-2 and TRBJ2-7, is GAGVSQSPSNKVTEKGKDVELRCDPISGHTALYWYRQSLGQGLEFLIYFQGNSAPDKSGLPSDRFSAERTGGSVSTLTIQRTQQEDSAVYLCASSLVSSSGAPYEQYFGPGTRLTVT.

V is TRBV27 and J is TRBJ2-3; TRBD2 matches 14 bases. V was pared by 2 bases and J by 1 base, with 17 bases of the junction left unmatched. Germline loops: CDR1 MNHEY, CDR2 SMNVEV (reference sequence). The CDR3 covers 22 residues. In DNA, the CDR3 is TGTGCCAGCAGTTTAAGACTAGCGGGAGGGCCGCTTCGATCTACTGGCACAGATACGCAGTATTTT. Translated, it gives CASSLRLAGGPLRSTGTDTQYF.